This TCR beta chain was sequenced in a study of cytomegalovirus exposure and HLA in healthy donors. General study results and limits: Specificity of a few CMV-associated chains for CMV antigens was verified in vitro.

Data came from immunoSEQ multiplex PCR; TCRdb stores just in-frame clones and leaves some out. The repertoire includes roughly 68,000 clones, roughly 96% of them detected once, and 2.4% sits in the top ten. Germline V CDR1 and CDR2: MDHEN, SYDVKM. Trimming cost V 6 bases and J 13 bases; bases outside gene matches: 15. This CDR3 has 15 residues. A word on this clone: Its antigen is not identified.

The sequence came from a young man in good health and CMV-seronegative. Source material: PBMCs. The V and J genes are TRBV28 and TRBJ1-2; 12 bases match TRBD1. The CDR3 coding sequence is TGTGCCAGCAGCGTTCCGGGACAGGGGGCGAGGGAGGTCACCTTC. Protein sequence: CASSVPGQGAREVTF.